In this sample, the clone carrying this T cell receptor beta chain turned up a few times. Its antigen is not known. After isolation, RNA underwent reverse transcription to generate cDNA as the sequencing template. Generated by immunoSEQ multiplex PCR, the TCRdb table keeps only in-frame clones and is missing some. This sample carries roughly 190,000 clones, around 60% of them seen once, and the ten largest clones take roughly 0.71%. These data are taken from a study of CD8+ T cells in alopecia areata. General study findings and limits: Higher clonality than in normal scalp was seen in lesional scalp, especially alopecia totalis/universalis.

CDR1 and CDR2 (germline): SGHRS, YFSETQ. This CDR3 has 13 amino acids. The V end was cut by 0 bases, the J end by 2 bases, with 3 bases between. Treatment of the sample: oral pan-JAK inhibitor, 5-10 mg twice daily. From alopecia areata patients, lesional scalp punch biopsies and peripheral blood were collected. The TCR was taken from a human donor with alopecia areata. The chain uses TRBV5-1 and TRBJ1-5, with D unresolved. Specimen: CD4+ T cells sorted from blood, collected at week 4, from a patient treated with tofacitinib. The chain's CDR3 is CASSLAGNQPQHF. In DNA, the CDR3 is TGCGCCAGCAGCTTGGCTGGCAATCAGCCCCAGCATTTT.